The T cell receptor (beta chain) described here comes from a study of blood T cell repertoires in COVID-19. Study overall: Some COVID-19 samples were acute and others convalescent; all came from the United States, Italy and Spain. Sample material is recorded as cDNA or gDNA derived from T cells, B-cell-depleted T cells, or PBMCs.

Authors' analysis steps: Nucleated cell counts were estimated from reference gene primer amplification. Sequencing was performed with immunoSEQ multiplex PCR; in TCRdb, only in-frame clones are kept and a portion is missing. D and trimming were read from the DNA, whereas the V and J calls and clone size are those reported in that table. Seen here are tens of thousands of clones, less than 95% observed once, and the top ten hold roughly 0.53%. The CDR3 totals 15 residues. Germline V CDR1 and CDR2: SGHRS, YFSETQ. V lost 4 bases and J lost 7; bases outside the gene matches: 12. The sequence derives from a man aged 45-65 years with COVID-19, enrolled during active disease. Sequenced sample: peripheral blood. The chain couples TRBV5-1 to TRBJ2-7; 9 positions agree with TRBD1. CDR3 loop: CASSPQGASVGEQYF. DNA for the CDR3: TGCGCCAGCAGCCCACAGGGGGCCTCAGTGGGAGAGCAGTACTTC.